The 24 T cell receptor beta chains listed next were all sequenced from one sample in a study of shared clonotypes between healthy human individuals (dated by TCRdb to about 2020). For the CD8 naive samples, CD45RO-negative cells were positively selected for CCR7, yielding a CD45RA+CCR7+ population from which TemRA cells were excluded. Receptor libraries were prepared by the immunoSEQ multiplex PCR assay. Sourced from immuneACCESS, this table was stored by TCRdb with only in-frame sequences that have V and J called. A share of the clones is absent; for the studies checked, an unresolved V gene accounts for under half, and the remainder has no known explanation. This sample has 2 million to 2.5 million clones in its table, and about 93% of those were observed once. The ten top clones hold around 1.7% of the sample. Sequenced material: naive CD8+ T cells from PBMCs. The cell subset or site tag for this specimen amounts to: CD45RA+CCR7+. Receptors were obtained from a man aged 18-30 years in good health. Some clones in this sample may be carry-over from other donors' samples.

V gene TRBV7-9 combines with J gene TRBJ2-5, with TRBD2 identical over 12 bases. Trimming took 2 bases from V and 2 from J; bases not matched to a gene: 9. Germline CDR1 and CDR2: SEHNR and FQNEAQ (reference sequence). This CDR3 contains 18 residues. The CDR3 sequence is CASSLTLVLAGGQETQYF. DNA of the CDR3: TGTGCCAGCAGCTTAACCCTCGTACTAGCGGGGGGACAAGAGACCCAGTACTTC.

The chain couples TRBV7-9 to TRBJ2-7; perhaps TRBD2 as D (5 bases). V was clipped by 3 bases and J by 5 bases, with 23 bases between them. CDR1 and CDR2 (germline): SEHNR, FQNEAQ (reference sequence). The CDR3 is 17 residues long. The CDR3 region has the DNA TGTGCCAGCAGCTTGCCCGGGGTGGGGAAGCTAGGCGACGAGCAGTACTTC. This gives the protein CASSLPGVGKLGDEQYF.

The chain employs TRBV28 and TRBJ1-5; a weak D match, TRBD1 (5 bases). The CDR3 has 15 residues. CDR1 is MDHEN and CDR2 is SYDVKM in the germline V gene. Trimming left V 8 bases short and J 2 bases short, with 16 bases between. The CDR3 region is CASELEGRRNQPQHF. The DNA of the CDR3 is TGTGCCAGCGAGCTCGAGGGGCGCCGCAATCAGCCCCAGCATTTT.

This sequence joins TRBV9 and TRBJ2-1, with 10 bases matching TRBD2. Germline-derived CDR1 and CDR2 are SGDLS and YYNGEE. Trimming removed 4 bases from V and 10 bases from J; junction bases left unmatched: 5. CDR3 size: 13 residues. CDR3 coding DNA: TGTGCCAGCAGCCTGGGACTAGCGTACGAGCAGTTCTTC. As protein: CASSLGLAYEQFF.

This CDR3 is CASSQDIGTGLRTQYF. As DNA, the CDR3 is TGCGCCAGCAGCCAAGATATCGGGACAGGTCTGCGAACCCAGTACTTC. This chain links TRBV4-3 with TRBJ2-5; 8 nucleotides line up with TRBD1. The CDR3 totals 16 residues. The junction had 11 bases not matched to a gene; V was cut back by 0 bases and J by 8 bases. Per the germline V gene, CDR1 is LGHNA and CDR2 is YSLEER.

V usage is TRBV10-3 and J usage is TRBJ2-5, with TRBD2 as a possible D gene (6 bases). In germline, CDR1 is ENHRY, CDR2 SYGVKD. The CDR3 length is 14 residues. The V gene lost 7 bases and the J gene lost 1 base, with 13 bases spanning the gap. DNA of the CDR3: TGTGCCATCAAGGCTAGCGAGGCCCAAGAGACCCAGTACTTC. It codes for CAIKASEAQETQYF.

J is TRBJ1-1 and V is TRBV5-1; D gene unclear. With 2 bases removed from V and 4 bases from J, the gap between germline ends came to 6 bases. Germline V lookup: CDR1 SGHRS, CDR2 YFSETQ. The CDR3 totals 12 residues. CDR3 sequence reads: CASSFTGTEAFF. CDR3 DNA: TGCGCCAGCAGCTTCACGGGCACTGAAGCTTTCTTT. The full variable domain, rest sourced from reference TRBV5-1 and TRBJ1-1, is KAGVTQTPRYLIKTRGQQVTLSCSPISGHRSVSWYQQTPGQGLQFLFEYFSETQRNKGNFPGRFSGRQFSNSRSEMNVSTLELGDSALYLCASSFTGTEAFFGQGTRLTVV.

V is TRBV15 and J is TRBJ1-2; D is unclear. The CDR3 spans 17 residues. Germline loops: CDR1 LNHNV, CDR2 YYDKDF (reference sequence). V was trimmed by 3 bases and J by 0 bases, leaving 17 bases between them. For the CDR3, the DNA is TGTGCCACCAGCAGCGGGTCCGCAGAGCGAGCTAACTATGGCTACACCTTC. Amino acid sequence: CATSSGSAERANYGYTF.

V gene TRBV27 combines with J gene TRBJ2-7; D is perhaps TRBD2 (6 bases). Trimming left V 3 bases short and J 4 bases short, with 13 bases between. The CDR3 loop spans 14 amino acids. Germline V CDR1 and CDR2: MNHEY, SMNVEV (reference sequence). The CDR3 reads CASSFGGLPYEQYF. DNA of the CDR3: TGTGCCAGCAGTTTCGGCGGACTACCGTACGAGCAGTACTTC.

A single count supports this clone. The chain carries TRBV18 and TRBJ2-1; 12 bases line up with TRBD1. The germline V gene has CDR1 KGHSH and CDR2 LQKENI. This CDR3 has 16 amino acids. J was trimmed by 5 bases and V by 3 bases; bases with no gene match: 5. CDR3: CASSPRDRGLDNEQFF. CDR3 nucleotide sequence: TGTGCCAGCTCACCGCGGGACAGGGGGCTTGACAATGAGCAGTTCTTC.

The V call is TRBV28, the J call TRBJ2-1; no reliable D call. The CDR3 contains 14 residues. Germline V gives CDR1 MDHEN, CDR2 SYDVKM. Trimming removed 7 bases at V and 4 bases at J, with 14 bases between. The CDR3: CASTLTLGYNEQFF. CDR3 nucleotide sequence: TGTGCCAGCACCTTGACTCTCGGATACAATGAGCAGTTCTTC.

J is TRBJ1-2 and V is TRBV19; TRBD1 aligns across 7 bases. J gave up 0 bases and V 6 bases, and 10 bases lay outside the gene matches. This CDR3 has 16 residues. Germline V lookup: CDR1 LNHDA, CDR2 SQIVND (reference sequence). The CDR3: CASSSRQGLPNYGYTF. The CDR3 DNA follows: TGTGCCAGTAGCTCCAGACAGGGCCTACCTAACTATGGCTACACCTTC.

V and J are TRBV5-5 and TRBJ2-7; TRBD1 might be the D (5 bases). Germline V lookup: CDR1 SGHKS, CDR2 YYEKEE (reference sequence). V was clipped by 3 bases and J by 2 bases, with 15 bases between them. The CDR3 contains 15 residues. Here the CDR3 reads CASSYRSETAYEQYF. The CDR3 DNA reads TGTGCCAGCAGCTACAGATCCGAGACAGCCTACGAGCAGTACTTC.

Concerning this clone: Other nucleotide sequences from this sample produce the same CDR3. CDR3 coding DNA: TGTGCCAGCAGTTTAAGGACTAGCGCGTACAATGAGCAGTTCTTC. This encodes CASSLRTSAYNEQFF. The rearrangement links TRBV27 to TRBJ2-1; 9 nucleotides agree with TRBD2. Germline CDR1 is MNHEY and CDR2 is SMNVEV (reference sequence). V shed 2 bases and J 4 bases; nucleotides not matched to a gene: 3. This CDR3 region has 15 residues.

In DNA, the CDR3 is TGTGCCAGCAGTTCTCTGATCACCGGGGAGCTGTTTTTT. Translated: CASSSLITGELFF. This chain uses TRBV27 with TRBJ2-2; no firm D call. The CDR3 spans 13 residues. CDR1 MNHEY and CDR2 SMNVEV come from the germline V gene (reference sequence). V dropped 4 bases and J dropped 4 bases, with 7 bases sitting between them.

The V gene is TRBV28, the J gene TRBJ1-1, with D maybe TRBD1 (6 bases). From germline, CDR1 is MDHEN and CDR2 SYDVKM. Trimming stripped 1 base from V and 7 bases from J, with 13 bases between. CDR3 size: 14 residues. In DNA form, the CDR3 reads TGTGCCAGCAGTTTATTCAGGGGCCCTCTTGAAGCTTTCTTT. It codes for CASSLFRGPLEAFF.

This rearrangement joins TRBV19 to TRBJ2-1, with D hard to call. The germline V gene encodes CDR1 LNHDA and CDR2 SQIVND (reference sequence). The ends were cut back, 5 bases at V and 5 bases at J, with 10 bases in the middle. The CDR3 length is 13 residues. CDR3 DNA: TGTGCCAGTAGTCTTTACAACAACAATGAGCAGTTCTTC. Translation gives CASSLYNNNEQFF.

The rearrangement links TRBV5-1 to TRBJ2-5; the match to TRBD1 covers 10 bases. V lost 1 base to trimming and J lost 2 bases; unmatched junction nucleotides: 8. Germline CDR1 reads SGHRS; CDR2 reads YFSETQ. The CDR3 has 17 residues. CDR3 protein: CASSLTSLDRGQETQYF. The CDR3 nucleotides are TGCGCCAGCAGCTTGACGAGCTTGGACAGGGGGCAAGAGACCCAGTACTTC. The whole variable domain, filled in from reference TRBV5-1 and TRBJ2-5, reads KAGVTQTPRYLIKTRGQQVTLSCSPISGHRSVSWYQQTPGQGLQFLFEYFSETQRNKGNFPGRFSGRQFSNSRSEMNVSTLELGDSALYLCASSLTSLDRGQETQYFGPGTRLLVL.

The CDR3 DNA follows: TGTGCCAGCAGTTACTCGAAGTGGGAGAAAGATGAGCAGTTCTTC. Protein: CASSYSKWEKDEQFF. This rearrangement joins TRBV6-6 to TRBJ2-1, with TRBD2 as a possible D gene (5 bases). Germline V lookup: CDR1 MNHNY, CDR2 SVGAGI (reference sequence). This CDR3 region has 15 residues. V lost 0 bases, J lost 8 bases, and 14 bases lay in between.

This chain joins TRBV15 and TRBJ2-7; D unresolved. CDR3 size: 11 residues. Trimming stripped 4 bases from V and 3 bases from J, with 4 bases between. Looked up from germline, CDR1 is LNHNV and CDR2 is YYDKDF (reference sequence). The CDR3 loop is CATSNYYEQYF. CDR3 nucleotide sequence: TGTGCCACCAGCAACTACTACGAGCAGTACTTC. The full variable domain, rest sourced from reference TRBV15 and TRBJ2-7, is DAMVIQNPRYQVTQFGKPVTLSCSQTLNHNVMYWYQQKSSQAPKLLFHYYDKDFNNEADTPDNFQSRRPNTSFCFLDIRSPGLGDTAMYLCATSNYYEQYFGPGTRLTVT.

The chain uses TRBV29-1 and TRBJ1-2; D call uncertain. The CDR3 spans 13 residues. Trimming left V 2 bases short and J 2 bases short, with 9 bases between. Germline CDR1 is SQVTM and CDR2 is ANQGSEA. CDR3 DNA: TGCAGCGTTGAACCAGCTTTGAACTATGGCTACACCTTC. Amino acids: CSVEPALNYGYTF.

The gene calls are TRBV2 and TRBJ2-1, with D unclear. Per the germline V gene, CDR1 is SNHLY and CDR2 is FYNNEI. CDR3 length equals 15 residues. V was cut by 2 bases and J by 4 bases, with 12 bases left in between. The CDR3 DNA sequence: TGTGCCAGCAGTGAAACCGCGAGGCGATACAATGAGCAGTTCTTC. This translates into CASSETARRYNEQFF.

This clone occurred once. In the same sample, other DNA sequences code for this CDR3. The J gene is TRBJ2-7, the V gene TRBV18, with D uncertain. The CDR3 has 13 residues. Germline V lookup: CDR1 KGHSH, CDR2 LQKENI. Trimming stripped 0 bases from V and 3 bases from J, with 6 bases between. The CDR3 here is CASSPPTVYEQYF. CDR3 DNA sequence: TGTGCCAGCTCACCACCTACAGTCTACGAGCAGTACTTC.

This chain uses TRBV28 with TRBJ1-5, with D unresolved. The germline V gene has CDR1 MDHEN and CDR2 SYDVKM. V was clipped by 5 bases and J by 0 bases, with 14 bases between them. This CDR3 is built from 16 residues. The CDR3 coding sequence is TGTGCCAGCAGTGTCGGGCCTCCGAATAGCAATCAGCCCCAGCATTTT. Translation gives CASSVGPPNSNQPQHF. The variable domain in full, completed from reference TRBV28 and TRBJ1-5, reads DVKVTQSSRYLVKRTGEKVFLECVQDMDHENMFWYRQDPGLGLRLIYFSYDVKMKEKGDIPEGYSVSREKKERFSLILESASTNQTSMYLCASSVGPPNSNQPQHFGDGTRLSIL.